These 26 T cell receptor beta chains were all obtained from the same sample, sequenced in a study of blood T cell repertoires in COVID-19. Sequencing was performed with immunoSEQ multiplex PCR; in TCRdb, only in-frame clones are kept and a portion is missing. The repertoire has 100,000 or so clones, around 82% of them found once; the top ten carry 11%. The material sequenced was peripheral blood. The receptors shown here come from a man between 70 and 80 years old with active or convalescent COVID-19.

This clone was seen a handful of times. The V and J genes are TRBV6-5 and TRBJ2-7, with D possibly TRBD2 on 5 matching bases. V lost 6 bases and J 3 bases, leaving 12 bases between the germline ends. This CDR3 has 13 amino acids. CDR1 and CDR2 (germline): MNHEY, SVGAGI. The CDR3 nucleotides are TGTGCCAGCAGCCCCGGGGTAGGCTACGAGCAGTACTTC. Translating gives CASSPGVGYEQYF.

The chain carries TRBV19 and TRBJ2-5, with 10 nucleotides matching TRBD2. CDR1 LNHDA and CDR2 SQIVND come from the germline V gene (reference sequence). CDR3 size: 15 residues. Trimming cost V 6 bases and J 2 bases; bases outside gene matches: 6. The CDR3 nucleotides read TGTGCCAGTAGAAGGACTAGCGGCGCGCAAGAGACCCAGTACTTC. This translates into CASRRTSGAQETQYF.

The chain employs TRBV6-2 or TRBV6-3 and TRBJ2-5, with TRBD2 matching 15 bases. The ends lost 6 bases at V and 5 bases at J; junction bases unmatched: 7. This CDR3 region has 16 residues. In germline, CDR1 is MNHEY, CDR2 SVGEGT. The CDR3 nucleotides are TGTGCCAGCAGCCCGGGACTAGCGGGGGGTTGGGAGACCCAGTACTTC. Protein product: CASSPGLAGGWETQYF.

This chain links TRBV11-3 with TRBJ2-1, with 10 bases aligning to TRBD1. The CDR3 is made up of 15 amino acids. Germline V gene lookup returns CDR1 SGHNT and CDR2 YENEEA. J gave up 7 bases and V 2 bases, and 5 bases lay outside the gene matches. Here the CDR3 reads CASSLPGQGWNEQFF. In nucleotides, the CDR3 is TGTGCCAGCAGCTTACCGGGACAGGGGTGGAATGAGCAGTTCTTC. The full variable domain, rest sourced from reference TRBV11-3 and TRBJ2-1, is EAGVVQSPRYKIIEKKQPVAFWCNPISGHNTLYWYLQNLGQGPELLIRYENEEAVDDSQLPKDRFSAERLKGVDSTLKIQPAELGDSAVYLCASSLPGQGWNEQFFGPGTRLTVL.

The rearrangement links TRBV20-1 to TRBJ2-1; 8 nucleotides agree with TRBD1. There are 16 residues in the CDR3. CDR1 is DFQATT, CDR2 SNEGSKA, per germline (reference sequence). V lost 3 bases, J lost 5 bases, and 12 bases stayed unmatched. As DNA, the CDR3 is TGCAGTGCTAGTGGACCCCCGGGACAGGACAACAATGAGCAGTTCTTC. It codes for CSASGPPGQDNNEQFF.

This chain joins TRBV19 and TRBJ1-2; D is undetermined. CDR3 size: 14 residues. The V end was cut by 3 bases, the J end by 6 bases, with 14 bases between. From germline, CDR1 is LNHDA and CDR2 SQIVND (reference sequence). CDR3 nucleotide sequence: TGTGCCAGTAGTATCCTAGGCAGAAACCATGGCTACACCTTC. Protein: CASSILGRNHGYTF.

This clone came up a few times. The chain employs TRBV7-9 and TRBJ2-3; D not resolved. V lost 1 base and J 1 base, leaving 9 bases between the germline ends. The length of the CDR3 is 15 residues. The germline V gene encodes CDR1 SEHNR and CDR2 FQNEAQ (reference sequence). Here the CDR3 DNA reads TGTGCCAGCAGCTTAGGCCTTAAGCGCACAGATACGCAGTATTTT. It yields the protein CASSLGLKRTDTQYF.

The rearrangement links TRBV5-4 to TRBJ2-1; no clear D gene. The CDR3 has 13 amino acids. Germline CDR1 reads SGHNT; CDR2 reads YYREEE (reference sequence). V was pared by 1 base and J by 5 bases, with 7 bases between. The CDR3 sequence is CASSLYENNEQFF. The DNA of the CDR3 is TGTGCCAGCAGCTTGTACGAGAACAATGAGCAGTTCTTC. The full variable domain, in which reference TRBV5-4 and TRBJ2-1 provide the parts outside the CDR3, is ETGVTQSPTHLIKTRGQQVTLRCSSQSGHNTVSWYQQALGQGPQFIFQYYREEENGRGNFPPRFSGLQFPNYSSELNVNALELDDSALYLCASSLYENNEQFFGPGTRLTVL.

This rearrangement joins TRBV14 to TRBJ1-4; TRBD1 matches at 8 bases. The ends lost 1 base at V and 3 bases at J; junction bases unmatched: 4. This CDR3 contains 16 residues. In germline, CDR1 is SGHDN, CDR2 FVKESK. The CDR3 sequence: CASSQVRGQANEKLFF. The DNA for the CDR3 is TGTGCCAGCAGCCAAGTCAGGGGGCAGGCTAATGAAAAACTGTTTTTT.

This clone was counted a single time. V is TRBV19 and J is TRBJ1-3; 8 bases align to TRBD1. The J segment lost 1 base and the V segment lost 8 bases, leaving 4 bases of the junction unmatched. The CDR3 contains 14 residues. Looked up from germline, CDR1 is LNHDA and CDR2 is SQIVND (reference sequence). This chain's CDR3 is CASGDRGSGNTIYF. The CDR3 nucleotides read TGTGCCAGTGGTGACAGGGGATCTGGAAACACCATATATTTT.

Details on this clone: The junction and the germline gene differ at one end; a read error may be behind it. This rearrangement joins TRBV7-9 to TRBJ1-2; 9 positions match TRBD1. Germline-derived CDR1 and CDR2 are SEHNR and FQNEAQ (reference sequence). The CDR3 contains 14 residues. CDR3 residues: CASSPGQGPSRLSF. The CDR3 region has the DNA TGTGCCAGCAGCCCGGGACAGGGCCCGAGTAGGTTATCCTTC.

The rearrangement joins TRBV6-5 to TRBJ1-1, with 8 bases lining up with TRBD1. The J segment lost 1 base and the V segment lost 6 bases, leaving 4 bases of the junction unmatched. CDR1 MNHEY and CDR2 SVGAGI come from the germline V gene. The CDR3 is 14 amino acids. This CDR3 reads CASSRQGSNTEAFF. CDR3 nucleotide sequence: TGTGCCAGCAGCCGACAGGGGTCGAACACTGAAGCTTTCTTT.

V is TRBV18 and J is TRBJ2-6, with a possible D match to TRBD1 (5 bases). This CDR3 is 15 amino acids long. V was clipped by 5 bases and J by 0 bases, with 8 bases between them. In germline, CDR1 is KGHSH, CDR2 LQKENI. CDR3 DNA sequence: TGTGCCAGCTCAACAGGAACCTCTGGGGCCAACGTCCTGACTTTC. As protein: CASSTGTSGANVLTF.

CDR3: CASSQDRLGTAGNTIYF. In DNA form, the CDR3 reads TGCGCCAGCAGCCAAGATCGGCTTGGGACAGCTGGAAACACCATATATTTT. This chain links TRBV4-1 with TRBJ1-3; 7 positions match TRBD1. Germline V gene data show CDR1 as MGHRA and CDR2 as YSYEKL. With 0 bases clipped from V and 2 bases from J, the junction kept 7 bases outside the gene matches. The CDR3 runs 17 residues.

This clone was recorded a few times. The V gene is TRBV6-2 or TRBV6-3, the J gene TRBJ1-2, with 9 positions matching TRBD1. Per germline, CDR1 MNHEY and CDR2 SVGEGT. Trimming removed 5 bases from V and 0 bases from J; junction bases left unmatched: 4. The CDR3 spans 15 residues. The CDR3 region is CASSLRDRANYGYTF. The CDR3 nucleotides are TGTGCCAGCAGTCTCCGGGACAGGGCTAACTATGGCTACACCTTC.

The rearrangement joins TRBV7-2 to TRBJ2-3; 9 positions match TRBD2. The V gene end was trimmed by 4 bases and the J gene end by 1 base; junction bases not matched to a gene: 6. This CDR3 has 16 amino acids. Germline V gene sequence: CDR1 SGHTA, CDR2 FQGNSA. The CDR3 loop is CASSWAGGPRTDTQYF. Here the CDR3 DNA reads TGTGCCAGCAGCTGGGCGGGGGGGCCCCGCACAGATACGCAGTATTTT.

With respect to this clone: The junction departs from the called germline gene at one end, perhaps through a read error. The chain recombines TRBV7-7 with TRBJ2-2; 7 nucleotides line up with TRBD2. The CDR3 is 14 residues long. CDR1 and CDR2 from the germline V gene are SSHAT and FNYEAQ (reference sequence). The CDR3 reads CASIAGVRDGELFF. CDR3 sequence (DNA): TGTGCTAGCATTGCGGGGGTCCGGGACGGGGAGCTGTTTTTT.

The chain employs TRBV9 and TRBJ1-2, with 11 nucleotides matching TRBD1. The germline CDR1 and CDR2 sequences are SGDLS and YYNGEE. V was clipped by 1 base and J by 4 bases; unmatched bases: 3. The CDR3 length is 15 residues. CDR3 sequence (DNA): TGTGCCAGCAGCGTAACCGGGACAGGGGGCTATGGCTACACCTTC. Residues: CASSVTGTGGYGYTF.

The V and J genes are TRBV1 and TRBJ1-1. TRBV1 is an annotated pseudogene. This CDR3 comprises 16 residues. The CDR3 sequence is CTSSLPPAGGRAEAFF. The CDR3 DNA sequence: TGCACCAGCAGCCTCCCCCCGGCGGGCGGACGCGCTGAAGCTTTCTTT.

The chain links TRBV2 to TRBJ1-1, with D uncertain. The V gene lost 3 bases and the J gene lost 0 bases, with 5 bases spanning the gap. CDR3 length: 13 amino acids. Germline assignment: CDR1 SNHLY and CDR2 FYNNEI. In nucleotides, the CDR3 is TGTGCCAGCAGTGATCCCATGAACACTGAAGCTTTCTTT. This gives the protein CASSDPMNTEAFF.

The rearrangement uses TRBV2 and TRBJ1-1; 7 positions agree with TRBD1. Germline V gene data show CDR1 as SNHLY and CDR2 as FYNNEI. The CDR3 has 14 residues. The J segment lost 0 bases and the V segment lost 4 bases, leaving 2 bases of the junction unmatched. CDR3 sequence (DNA): TGTGCCAGCAGTGCGACAGGGTTGAACACTGAAGCTTTCTTT. This translates into CASSATGLNTEAFF.

The chain links TRBV2 to TRBJ1-5; D gene ambiguous. The V end was cut by 1 base, the J end by 5 bases, with 9 bases between. CDR1 is SNHLY, CDR2 FYNNEI, per germline. This CDR3 has 14 amino acids. In DNA, the CDR3 is TGTGCCAGCAGTGAAGATAAAGCCTATCAGCCCCAGCATTTT. The encoded protein is CASSEDKAYQPQHF.

The chain couples TRBV3-1 (or the pseudogene TRBV3-2) to TRBJ2-3, with D possibly matching TRBD2 (7 bases). The CDR3 loop spans 16 amino acids. Germline V lookup: CDR1 LGHDT, CDR2 YNNKEL (reference sequence). Trimming removed 1 base at V and 2 bases at J, with 13 bases between. The CDR3 reads CASSQGDAGATDTQYF. The CDR3 DNA reads as TGTGCCAGCAGCCAAGGTGACGCGGGGGCCACAGATACGCAGTATTTT.

The chain couples TRBV6-2 or TRBV6-3 to TRBJ2-5; D gene ambiguous. The V end lost 0 bases, the J end lost 1 base, and 9 bases lay between the germline ends. The CDR3 covers 15 residues. Germline V gene sequence: CDR1 MNHEY, CDR2 SVGEGT. The CDR3 sequence: CASSYSARIQETQYF. The DNA for the CDR3 is TGTGCCAGCAGTTACTCGGCTAGGATCCAAGAGACCCAGTACTTC.

The V and J genes are TRBV7-8 and TRBJ2-3; TRBD2 matches at 9 bases. CDR3 length: 16 residues. The V gene end was trimmed by 1 base and the J gene end by 5 bases; junction bases not matched to a gene: 7. Germline V gene data show CDR1 as SGHVS and CDR2 as FQNEAQ. The CDR3 DNA sequence: TGTGCCAGCAGCTTAGTCGGCGGGGGGGCGAAAGATACGCAGTATTTT. It codes for CASSLVGGGAKDTQYF.

This clone was counted a single time. This chain connects TRBV29-1 to TRBJ1-2, with 7 nucleotides matching TRBD1. Unmatched junction bases numbered 2, after V lost 1 base and J lost 3 bases. This CDR3 is 13 amino acids long. Germline CDR1 reads SQVTM; CDR2 reads ANQGSEA. The DNA for the CDR3 is TGCAGCGTTGAAGGCAGGGGGGACTATGGCTACACCTTC. This gives the protein CSVEGRGDYGYTF.